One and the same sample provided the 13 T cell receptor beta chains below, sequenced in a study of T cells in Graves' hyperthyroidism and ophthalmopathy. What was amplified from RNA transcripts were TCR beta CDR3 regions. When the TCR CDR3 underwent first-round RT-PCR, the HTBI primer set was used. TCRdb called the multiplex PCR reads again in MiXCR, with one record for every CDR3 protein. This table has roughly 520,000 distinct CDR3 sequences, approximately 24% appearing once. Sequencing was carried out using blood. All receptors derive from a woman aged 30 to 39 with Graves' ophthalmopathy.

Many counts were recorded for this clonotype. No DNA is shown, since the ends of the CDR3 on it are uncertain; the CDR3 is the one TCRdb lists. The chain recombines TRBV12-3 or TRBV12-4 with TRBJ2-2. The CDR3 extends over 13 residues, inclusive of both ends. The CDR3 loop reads CASSSSYTGELFF.

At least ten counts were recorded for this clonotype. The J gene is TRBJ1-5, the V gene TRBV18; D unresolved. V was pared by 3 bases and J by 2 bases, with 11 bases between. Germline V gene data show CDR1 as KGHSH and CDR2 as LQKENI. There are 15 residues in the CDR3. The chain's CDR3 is CASSPSTFGNQPQHF. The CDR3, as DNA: TGTGCCAGCTCACCTTCCACTTTTGGCAATCAGCCCCAGCATTTT.

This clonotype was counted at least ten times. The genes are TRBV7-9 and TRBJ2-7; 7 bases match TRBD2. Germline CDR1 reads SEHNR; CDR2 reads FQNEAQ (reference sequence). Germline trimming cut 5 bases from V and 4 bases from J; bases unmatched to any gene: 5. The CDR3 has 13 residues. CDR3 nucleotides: TGTGCCAGCAGCGCCCCAGCGGGGTACGAGCAGTACTTC. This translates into CASSAPAGYEQYF. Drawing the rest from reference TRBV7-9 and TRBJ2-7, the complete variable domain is DTGVSQNPRHKITKRGQNVTFRCDPISEHNRLYWYRQTLGQGPEFLTYFQNEAQLEKSRLLSDRFSAERPKGSFSTLEIQRTEQGDSAMYLCASSAPAGYEQYFGPGTRLTVT.

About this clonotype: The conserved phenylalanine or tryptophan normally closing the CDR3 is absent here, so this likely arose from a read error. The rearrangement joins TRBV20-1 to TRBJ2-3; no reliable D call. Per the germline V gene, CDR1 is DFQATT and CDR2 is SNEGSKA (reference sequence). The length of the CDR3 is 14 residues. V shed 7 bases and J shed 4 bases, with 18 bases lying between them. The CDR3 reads CSVFSITSPDTQYL. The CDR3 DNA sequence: TGCAGTGTTTTTAGCATCACCTCCCCAGATACGCAGTATTTG.

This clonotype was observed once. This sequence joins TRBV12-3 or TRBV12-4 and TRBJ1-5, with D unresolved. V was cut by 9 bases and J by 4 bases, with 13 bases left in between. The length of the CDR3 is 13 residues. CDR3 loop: CASGPGRNQPQHF. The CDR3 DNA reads TGTGCCAGTGGACCGGGGAGGAATCAGCCCCAGCATTTT.

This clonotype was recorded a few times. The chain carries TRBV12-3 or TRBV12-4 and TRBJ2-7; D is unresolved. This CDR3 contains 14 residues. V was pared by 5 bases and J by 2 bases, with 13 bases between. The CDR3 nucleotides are TGTGCCAGCAGTCCTCGGGCGAGAACCTACGAGCAGTACTTC. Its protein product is CASSPRARTYEQYF.

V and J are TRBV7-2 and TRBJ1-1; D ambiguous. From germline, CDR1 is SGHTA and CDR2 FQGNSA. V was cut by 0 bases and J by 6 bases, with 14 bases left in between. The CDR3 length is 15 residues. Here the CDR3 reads CASSLAKGVNSEAFF. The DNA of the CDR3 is TGTGCCAGCAGCTTAGCGAAGGGAGTAAACTCTGAAGCTTTCTTT.

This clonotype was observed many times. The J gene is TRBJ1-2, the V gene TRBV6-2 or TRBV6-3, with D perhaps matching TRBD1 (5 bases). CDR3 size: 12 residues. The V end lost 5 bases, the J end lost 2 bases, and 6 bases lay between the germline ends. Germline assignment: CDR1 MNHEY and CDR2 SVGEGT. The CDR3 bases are TGTGCCAGCAGTACAGGAAACTATGGCTACACCTTC. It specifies CASSTGNYGYTF.

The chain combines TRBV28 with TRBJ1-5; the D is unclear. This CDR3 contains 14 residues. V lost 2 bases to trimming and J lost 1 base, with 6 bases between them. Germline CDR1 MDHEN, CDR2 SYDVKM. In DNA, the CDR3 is TGTGCCAGCAGTTTACCGTGGAGCAATCAGCCCCAGCATTTT. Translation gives CASSLPWSNQPQHF.

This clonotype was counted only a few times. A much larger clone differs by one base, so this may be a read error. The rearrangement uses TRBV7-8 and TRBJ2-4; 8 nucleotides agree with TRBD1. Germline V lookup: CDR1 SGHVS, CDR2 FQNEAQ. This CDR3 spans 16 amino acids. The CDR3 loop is CASSLWDRIAKNIKYF. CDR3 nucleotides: TGTGCCAGCAGCTTATGGGACAGGATAGCCAAAAACATTAAGTACTTC.

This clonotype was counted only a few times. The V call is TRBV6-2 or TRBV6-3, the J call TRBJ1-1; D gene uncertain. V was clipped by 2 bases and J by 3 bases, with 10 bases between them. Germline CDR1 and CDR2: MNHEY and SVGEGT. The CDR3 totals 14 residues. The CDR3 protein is CASSYDGSYTEAFF. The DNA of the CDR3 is TGTGCCAGCAGTTACGACGGCTCATACACTGAAGCTTTCTTT.

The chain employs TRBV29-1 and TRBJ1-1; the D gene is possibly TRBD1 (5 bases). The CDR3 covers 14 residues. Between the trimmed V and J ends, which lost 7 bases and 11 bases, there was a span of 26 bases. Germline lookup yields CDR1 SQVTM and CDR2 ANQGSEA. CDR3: CSASFALEGGVAFF. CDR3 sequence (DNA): TGCAGCGCTTCCTTTGCCCTCGAGGGAGGGGTGGCTTTCTTT. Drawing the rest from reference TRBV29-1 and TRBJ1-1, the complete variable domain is SAVISQKPSRDICQRGTSLTIQCQVDSQVTMMFWYRQQPGQSLTLIATANQGSEATYESGFVIDKFPISRPNLTFSTLTVSNMSPEDSSIYLCSASFALEGGVAFFGQGTRLTVV.

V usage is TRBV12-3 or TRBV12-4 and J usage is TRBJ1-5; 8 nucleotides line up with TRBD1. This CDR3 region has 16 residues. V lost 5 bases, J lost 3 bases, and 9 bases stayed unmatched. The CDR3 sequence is CASSPTTGQANQPQHF. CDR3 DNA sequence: TGTGCCAGCAGTCCCACCACGGGACAGGCCAATCAGCCCCAGCATTTT.